The 2 T cell receptor beta chains below come from one sample, sequenced in a study of shared clonotypes between healthy human individuals. Sequencing used immunoSEQ multiplex PCR; TCRdb keeps in-frame clones, though not all of them. Found here are over 1.5 million clones, 95% to 99% of them singletons; the top ten hold roughly 0.45%. Sequenced sample: naive CD4+ T cells sorted from blood. Described subset: CD45RA+ positively selected. Receptors were obtained from a man aged 25 to 40 in good health.

This sequence joins TRBV18 and TRBJ2-3; D call uncertain. This CDR3 is 16 amino acids long. From germline, CDR1 is KGHSH and CDR2 LQKENI. V dropped 5 bases and J dropped 1 base, with 16 bases sitting between them. CDR3 region: CASSRLGPTGTDTQYF. The CDR3 nucleotides read TGTGCCAGCTCAAGACTCGGCCCTACGGGCACAGATACGCAGTATTTT. Complete variable domain (other parts from reference TRBV18 and TRBJ2-3): NAGVMQNPRHLVRRRGQEARLRCSPMKGHSHVYWYRQLPEEGLKFMVYLQKENIIDESGMPKERFSAEFPKEGPSILRIQQVVRGDSAAYFCASSRLGPTGTDTQYFGPGTRLTVL.

CDR3 in DNA: TGTGCCAGCAGCTTAGCTCTAGAGTCACTGCAGTACTTC. Translating it yields CASSLALESLQYF. The chain carries TRBV7-9 and TRBJ2-5; D is uncertain. Germline CDR1 reads SEHNR; CDR2 reads FQNEAQ (reference sequence). Trimming stripped 0 bases from V and 11 bases from J, with 13 bases between. The CDR3 consists of 13 residues.